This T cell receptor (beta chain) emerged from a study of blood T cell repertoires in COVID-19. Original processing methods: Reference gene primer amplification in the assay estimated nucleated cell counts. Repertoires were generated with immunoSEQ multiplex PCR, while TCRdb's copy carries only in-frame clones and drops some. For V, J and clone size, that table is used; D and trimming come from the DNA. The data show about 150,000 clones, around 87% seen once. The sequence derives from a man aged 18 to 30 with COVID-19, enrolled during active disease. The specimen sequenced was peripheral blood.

The CDR3 is CATSRDQGPYEQYF. In DNA, the CDR3 is TGTGCCACCAGCAGAGACCAGGGTCCCTACGAGCAGTACTTC. This sequence joins TRBV15 and TRBJ2-7; weak D call: TRBD1 (5 bases). With 0 bases removed from V and 2 bases from J, the gap between germline ends came to 8 bases. Germline CDR1 and CDR2: LNHNV and YYDKDF (reference sequence). The CDR3 is 14 amino acids.